This T cell receptor (beta chain) was sequenced during a study of T cells after yellow fever vaccination. Trimming took 0 bases from V and 7 from J, leaving 14 bases between them. The germline V gene encodes CDR1 SGHRS and CDR2 YFSETQ. The CDR3 consists of 15 residues. MiXCR was run by TCRdb on the 5' RACE reads, yielding one entry per CDR3 protein. Of about 260,000 distinct CDR3 sequences in the sample, approximately 3.8% were seen once. The sample holds many counts of this clonotype. J is TRBJ2-1 and V is TRBV5-1, with D unresolved. The clonotype comes from a man aged 18 to 29 who received the YFV17D yellow fever vaccine. The material sequenced was PBMCs, taken 15 days after the yellow fever booster vaccination. CDR3 in DNA: TGCGCCAGCAGCTTGGCGTCTAACTTTGCGAATGAGCAGTTCTTC. As protein: CASSLASNFANEQFF. The full variable domain, completed using reference TRBV5-1 and TRBJ2-1, is KAGVTQTPRYLIKTRGQQVTLSCSPISGHRSVSWYQQTPGQGLQFLFEYFSETQRNKGNFPGRFSGRQFSNSRSEMNVSTLELGDSALYLCASSLASNFANEQFFGPGTRLTVL.